What follows describes a single T cell receptor beta chain. The clone's antigen remains unknown. Qualities for individual bases were not recorded, and no much larger clone is one base off. Enrolling through a virtual design, the prospective study's participants ranged in age from roughly 18 to 90 years and lived across more than 20 United States geographic areas. To assign participants to cohorts, the prospective study relied on clinical history that participants themselves reported in a screening survey and a study questionnaire. Recovered participants in ImmuneRACE Cohort 3 were defined by two consecutive negative NP/OP PCR tests, clearance by a healthcare professional, or resolution of symptoms. In the prospective study, whole blood, serum and a nasopharyngeal or oropharyngeal swab were collected from each participant by mobile phlebotomists. Over a roughly 2-month period, participants in the prospective study had the option of providing additional blood draws and questionnaires. Before DNA extraction, prospective study blood samples were shipped either frozen or at room temperature.

Relative to germline, V is 6 bases shorter and J is 6 bases shorter, with 8 bases between their ends. The CDR3 goes from the cysteine to the phenylalanine over 12 residues. Only CDR3 DNA is held: 36 bases, read in frame from base 1. This sample was taken from a study of blood T cell repertoires in COVID-19 (dated by TCRdb to 2020 to 2021). Concerning the study at large: Collaborator samples came from the United States, Italy and Spain and covered acute and convalescent phases of COVID-19. The prospective study material was composed of cDNA or gDNA derived from T cells, B-cell-depleted T cells, or PBMCs. Subjects who had been exposed to COVID-19, were actively infected with it, or had recovered from it provided the deeply sampled blood TCRbeta repertoires that made up the dataset. The repertoires were released in a freely available public database intended as a resource for research on the immune response to SARS-CoV-2. The samples were drawn from two sources: the first 160 participants of the ongoing ImmuneRACE study, and some 1,300 subjects contributed by 6 global collaborators. Nearly every sample came with metadata listing a de-identified subject ID, COVID-19 status, age in years and sex. Where HLA class I and class II types were available, the types were taken from metadata supplied by the sample provider, not from assay-based typing. The study at large found these results: Clinical and demographic metadata were provided uncurated, with the amount varying by source and participant.

TCRbeta CDR3 regions were amplified from genomic DNA by means of the immunoSEQ Assay, a bias-controlled multiplex PCR. As for the original processing: The number of nucleated cells in each sample was estimated by amplification of reference gene primers within the assay. To quantify the absolute abundance of each unique TCRbeta CDR3 rearrangement, sequence reads were collapsed and filtered. For each sample, productive Simpson clonality was calculated by taking the square root of Simpson's diversity index across productive rearrangements. TCRdb's version of the immuneACCESS table is confined to in-frame rearrangements and falls short of the full clone set. An unresolved V gene accounts for under half of the shortfall where checked; the remainder is of unknown origin. V and J calls and clone size follow that table, whereas D and trimming were derived from the DNA. This sample holds 150,000 to 200,000 clones; less than 85% were observed only once. Of the sample, 3.5% to 5% is held by the ten largest clones.

Here the chain combines TRBV12-3 or TRBV12-4 and TRBJ1-4, with no D gene named confidently. The material sequenced was PBMCs or T cells enriched from blood (not recorded which). This TCR came from a woman aged 50 to 60 who had recovered from COVID-19. This receptor carries the CDR3 CASRERDEKLFF. The DNA sequence is given as TGTGCCAGCAGGGAACGGGATGAAAAACTGTTTTTT.